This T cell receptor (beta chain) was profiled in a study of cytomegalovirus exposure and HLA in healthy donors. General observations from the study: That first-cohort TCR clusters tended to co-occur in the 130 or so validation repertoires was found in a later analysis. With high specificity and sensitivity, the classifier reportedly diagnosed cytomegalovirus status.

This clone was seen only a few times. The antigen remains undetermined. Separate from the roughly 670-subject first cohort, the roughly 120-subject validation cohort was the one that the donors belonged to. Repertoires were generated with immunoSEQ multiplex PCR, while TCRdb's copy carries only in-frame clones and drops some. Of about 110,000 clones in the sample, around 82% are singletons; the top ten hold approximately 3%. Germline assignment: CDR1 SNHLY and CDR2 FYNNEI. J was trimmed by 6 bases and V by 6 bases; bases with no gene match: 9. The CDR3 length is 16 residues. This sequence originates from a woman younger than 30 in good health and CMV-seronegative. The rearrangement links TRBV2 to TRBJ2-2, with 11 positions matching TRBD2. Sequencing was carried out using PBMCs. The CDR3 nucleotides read TGTGCCAGCAGGTCCCTAGCGGGGGGAGCGTCCGGGGAGCTGTTTTTT. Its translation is CASRSLAGGASGELFF. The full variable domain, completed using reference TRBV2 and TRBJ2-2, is EPEVTQTPSHQVTQMGQEVILRCVPISNHLYFYWYRQILGQKVEFLVSFYNNEISEKSEIFDDQFSVERPDGSNFTLKIRSTKLEDSAMYFCASRSLAGGASGELFFGEGSRLTVL.